What follows describes a single T cell receptor (beta chain). This entry belongs to a study of T cell repertoires in cytomegalovirus infection. From the reads, TCRdb called clonotypes with MiXCR, one entry per CDR3 protein. Of 290,000 or so distinct CDR3 sequences in the sample, about 9.2% are singletons; the top ten hold approximately 2.3%. Germline lookup yields CDR1 MNHEY and CDR2 SVGEGT. The V end was cut by 7 bases, the J end by 7 bases, with 17 bases between. The CDR3 has 14 residues. The rearrangement links TRBV6-2 or TRBV6-3 to TRBJ2-1; D is perhaps TRBD1 (6 bases). Sequencing was done on a sample of PBMCs. The TCR originated in a human donor in good health (CMV status not recorded). Some clones in this sample may be carry-over from other donors' samples. CDR3 DNA: TGTGCCAGCACGAAACAGGGACGATCGAATGAGCAGTTCTTC. This gives the protein CASTKQGRSNEQFF.